The table lists the clone carrying this TCR beta chain with many counts. Its specificity is unknown. The data are from a study of CD8 T cells in ankylosing spondylitis. Libraries of TCR beta came from quantitative 5'-RACE with molecular barcodes. One entry per CDR3 protein, called by TCRdb with MiXCR from the 5' RACE reads. The sample lists around 490,000 distinct CDR3 sequences, over 4% occurring once. The length of the CDR3 is 14 residues. V gave up 7 bases and J gave up 0 bases, with 16 bases separating them. Germline V CDR1 and CDR2: DFQATT, SNEGSKA (reference sequence). Study conclusions and caveats: Characteristic, it appeared, of ankylosing spondylitis blood was a TCR beta motif of about eight highly homologous variants. CD8+ by phenotype, disease-linked clones were relatively rare in peripheral blood.

This rearrangement joins TRBV20-1 to TRBJ2-7; D is possibly TRBD1 (6 bases). The TCR comes from a male donor with ankylosing spondylitis. Sequencing used blood, either unsorted or a sorted T cell fraction (not recorded which). This CDR3 is CSGYTGTLSYEQYF. The DNA for the CDR3 is TGCAGTGGGTACACCGGGACACTCTCCTACGAGCAGTACTTC.